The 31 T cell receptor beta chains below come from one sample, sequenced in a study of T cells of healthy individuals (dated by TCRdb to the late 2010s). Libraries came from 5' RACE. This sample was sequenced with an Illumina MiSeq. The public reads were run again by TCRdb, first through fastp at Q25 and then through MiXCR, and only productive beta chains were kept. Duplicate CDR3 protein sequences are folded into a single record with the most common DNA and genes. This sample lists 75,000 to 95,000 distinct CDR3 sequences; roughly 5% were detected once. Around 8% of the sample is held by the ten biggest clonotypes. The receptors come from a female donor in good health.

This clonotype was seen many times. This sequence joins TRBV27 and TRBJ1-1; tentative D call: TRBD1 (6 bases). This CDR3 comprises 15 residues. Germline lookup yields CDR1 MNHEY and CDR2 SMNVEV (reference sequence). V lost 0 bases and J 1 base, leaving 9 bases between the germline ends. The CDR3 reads CASSLSKDRNTEAFF. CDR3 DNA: TGTGCCAGCAGTTTATCGAAGGACAGGAACACTGAAGCTTTCTTT.

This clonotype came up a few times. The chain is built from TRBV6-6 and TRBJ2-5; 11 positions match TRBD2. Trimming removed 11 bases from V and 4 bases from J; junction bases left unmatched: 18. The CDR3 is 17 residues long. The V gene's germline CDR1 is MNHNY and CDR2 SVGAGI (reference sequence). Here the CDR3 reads CASQGFSGRAIRETQYF. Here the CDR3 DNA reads TGTGCCTCCCAGGGGTTTAGCGGGAGGGCCATTCGAGAGACCCAGTACTTC.

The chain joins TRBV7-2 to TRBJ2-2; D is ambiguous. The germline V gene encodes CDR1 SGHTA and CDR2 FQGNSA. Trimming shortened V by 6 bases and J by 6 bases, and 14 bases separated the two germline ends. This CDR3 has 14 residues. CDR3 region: CASRSLVAAGELFF. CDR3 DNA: TGTGCCAGCAGGTCTTTGGTGGCGGCCGGGGAGCTGTTTTTT.

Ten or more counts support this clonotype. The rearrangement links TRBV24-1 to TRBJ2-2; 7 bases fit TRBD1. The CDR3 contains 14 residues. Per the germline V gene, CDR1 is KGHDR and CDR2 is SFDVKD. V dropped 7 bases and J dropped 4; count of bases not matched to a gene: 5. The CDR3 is CATRGTVVTGELFF. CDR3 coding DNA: TGTGCCACCAGGGGGACAGTCGTCACCGGGGAGCTGTTTTTT.

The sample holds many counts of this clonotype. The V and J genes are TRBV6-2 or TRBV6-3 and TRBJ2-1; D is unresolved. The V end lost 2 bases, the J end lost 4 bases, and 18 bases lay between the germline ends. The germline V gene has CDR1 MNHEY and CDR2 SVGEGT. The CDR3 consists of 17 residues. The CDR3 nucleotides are TGTGCCAGCAGTTACAAGCCTTGGAGACTCCAATACAATGAGCAGTTCTTC. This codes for CASSYKPWRLQYNEQFF.

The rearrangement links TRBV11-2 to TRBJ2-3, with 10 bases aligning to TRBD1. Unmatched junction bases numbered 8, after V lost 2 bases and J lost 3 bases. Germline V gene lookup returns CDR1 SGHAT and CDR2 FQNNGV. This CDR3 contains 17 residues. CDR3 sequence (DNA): TGTGCCAGCAGCTTACCCCGACAGGGGGCGGGAACAGATACGCAGTATTTT. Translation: CASSLPRQGAGTDTQYF. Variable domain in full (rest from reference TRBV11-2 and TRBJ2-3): EAGVAQSPRYKIIEKRQSVAFWCNPISGHATLYWYQQILGQGPKLLIQFQNNGVVDDSQLPKDRFSAERLKGVDSTLKIQPAKLEDSAVYLCASSLPRQGAGTDTQYFGPGTRLTVL.

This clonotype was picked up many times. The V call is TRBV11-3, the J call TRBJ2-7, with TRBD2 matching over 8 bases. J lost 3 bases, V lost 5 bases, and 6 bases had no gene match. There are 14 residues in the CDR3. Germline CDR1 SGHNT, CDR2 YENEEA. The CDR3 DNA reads TGTGCCAGCAGCGTAAGCGGGAGTAGCTACGAGCAGTACTTC. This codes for CASSVSGSSYEQYF.

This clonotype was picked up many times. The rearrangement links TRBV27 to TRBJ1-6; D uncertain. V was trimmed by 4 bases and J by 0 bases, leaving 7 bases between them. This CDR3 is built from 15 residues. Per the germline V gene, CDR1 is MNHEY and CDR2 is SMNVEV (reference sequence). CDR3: CASSYLSSYNSPLHF. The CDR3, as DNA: TGTGCCAGCAGTTACCTCAGCTCCTATAATTCACCCCTCCACTTT.

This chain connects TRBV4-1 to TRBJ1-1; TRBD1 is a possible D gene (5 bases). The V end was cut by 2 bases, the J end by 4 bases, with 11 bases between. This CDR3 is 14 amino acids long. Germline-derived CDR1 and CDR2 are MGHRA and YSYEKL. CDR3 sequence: CASSQPGRATEAFF. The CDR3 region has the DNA TGCGCCAGCAGCCAACCAGGGCGGGCCACTGAAGCTTTCTTT.

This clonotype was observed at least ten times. The CDR3 loop is CASRQAGGTGELFF. The CDR3 coding sequence is TGTGCCAGCCGCCAAGCGGGTGGAACCGGGGAGCTGTTTTTT. The chain employs TRBV6-5 and TRBJ2-2; the D gene is possibly TRBD2 (6 bases). Germline V gives CDR1 MNHEY, CDR2 SVGAGI. With 8 bases removed from V and 5 bases from J, the gap between germline ends came to 15 bases. This CDR3 has 14 residues.

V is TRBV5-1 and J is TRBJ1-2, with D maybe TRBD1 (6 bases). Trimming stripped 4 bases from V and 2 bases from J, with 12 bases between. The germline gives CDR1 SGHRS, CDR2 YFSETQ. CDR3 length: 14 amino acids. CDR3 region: CASSSWDTNYGYTF. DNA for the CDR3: TGCGCCAGCAGCAGCTGGGACACCAACTATGGCTACACCTTC.

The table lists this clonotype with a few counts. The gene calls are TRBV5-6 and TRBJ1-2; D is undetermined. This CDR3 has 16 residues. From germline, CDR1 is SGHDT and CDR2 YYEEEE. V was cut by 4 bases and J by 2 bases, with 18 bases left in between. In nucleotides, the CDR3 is TGTGCCAGCAGCCCGGATCCGGCCTCCAGCAACTATGGCTACACCTTC. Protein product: CASSPDPASSNYGYTF.

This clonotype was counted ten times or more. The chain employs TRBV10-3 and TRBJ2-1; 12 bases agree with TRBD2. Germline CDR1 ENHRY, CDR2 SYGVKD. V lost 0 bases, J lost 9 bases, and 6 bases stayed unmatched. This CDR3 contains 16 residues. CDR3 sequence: CAISESLAGGFSEQFF. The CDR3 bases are TGTGCCATCAGTGAGTCACTAGCGGGAGGTTTCAGTGAGCAGTTCTTC.

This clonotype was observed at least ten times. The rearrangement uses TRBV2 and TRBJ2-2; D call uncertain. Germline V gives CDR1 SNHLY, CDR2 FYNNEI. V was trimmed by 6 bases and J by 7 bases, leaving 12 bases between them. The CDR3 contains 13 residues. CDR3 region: CASSADEIGELFF. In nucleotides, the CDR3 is TGTGCCAGCAGCGCCGATGAGATCGGGGAGCTGTTTTTT.

The CDR3 protein is CASSLGDHRFF. The CDR3 DNA reads as TGTGCCAGCAGCTTGGGGGACCATCGATTCTTC. This chain links TRBV5-5 with TRBJ2-1; D could derive from TRBD1 or TRBD2 (5 bases each). Germline CDR1 and CDR2: SGHKS and YYEKEE (reference sequence). The CDR3 runs 11 residues. V was shortened by 0 bases and J by 16 bases, with 11 bases between the two germline ends.

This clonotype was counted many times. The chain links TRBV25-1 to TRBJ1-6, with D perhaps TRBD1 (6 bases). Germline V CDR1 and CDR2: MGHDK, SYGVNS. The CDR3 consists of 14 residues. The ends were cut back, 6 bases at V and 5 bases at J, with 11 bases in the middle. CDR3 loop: CASRTRGDNSPLHF. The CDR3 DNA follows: TGTGCCAGCAGAACCAGGGGAGATAATTCACCCCTCCACTTT.

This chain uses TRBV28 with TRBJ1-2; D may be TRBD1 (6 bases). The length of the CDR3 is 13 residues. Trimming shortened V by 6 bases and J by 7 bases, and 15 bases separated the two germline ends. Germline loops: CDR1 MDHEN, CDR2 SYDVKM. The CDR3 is CASRTTPRGGYTF. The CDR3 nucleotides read TGTGCCAGCAGAACTACCCCCAGGGGTGGCTACACCTTC.

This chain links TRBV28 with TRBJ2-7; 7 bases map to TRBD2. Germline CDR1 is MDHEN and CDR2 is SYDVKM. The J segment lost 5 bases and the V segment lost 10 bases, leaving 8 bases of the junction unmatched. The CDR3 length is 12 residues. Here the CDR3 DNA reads TGTGCCACCCGGCCGGGAGGAGACGAGCAGTACTTC. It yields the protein CATRPGGDEQYF.

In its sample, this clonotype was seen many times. The chain's CDR3 is CASSQYGPNTEAFF. The CDR3 DNA is TGTGCCAGCAGCCAATACGGACCGAACACTGAAGCTTTCTTT. This chain links TRBV14 with TRBJ1-1; no clear D gene. Germline CDR1 SGHDN, CDR2 FVKESK. This CDR3 comprises 14 residues. V dropped 2 bases and J dropped 1 base, with 8 bases sitting between them.

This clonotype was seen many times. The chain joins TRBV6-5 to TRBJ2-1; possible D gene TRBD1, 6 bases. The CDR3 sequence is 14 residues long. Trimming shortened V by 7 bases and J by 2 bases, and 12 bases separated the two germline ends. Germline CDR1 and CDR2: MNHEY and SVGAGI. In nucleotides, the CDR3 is TGTGCCAGCACCACGAGGGGGACCTACAATGAGCAGTTCTTC. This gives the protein CASTTRGTYNEQFF.

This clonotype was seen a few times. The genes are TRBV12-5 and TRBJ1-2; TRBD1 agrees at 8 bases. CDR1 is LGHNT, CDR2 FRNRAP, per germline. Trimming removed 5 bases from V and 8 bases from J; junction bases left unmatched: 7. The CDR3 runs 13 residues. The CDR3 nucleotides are TGTGCTAGTGGTCCCCAACAGGGGGGCGGCTACACCTTC. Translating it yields CASGPQQGGGYTF.

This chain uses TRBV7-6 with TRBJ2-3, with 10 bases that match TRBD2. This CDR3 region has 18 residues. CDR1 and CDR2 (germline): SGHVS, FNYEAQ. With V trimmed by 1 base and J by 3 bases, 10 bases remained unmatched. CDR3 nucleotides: TGTGCCAGCAGCTTAGTTCGGTCAACTAGCGGGATTACAGATACGCAGTATTTT. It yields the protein CASSLVRSTSGITDTQYF.

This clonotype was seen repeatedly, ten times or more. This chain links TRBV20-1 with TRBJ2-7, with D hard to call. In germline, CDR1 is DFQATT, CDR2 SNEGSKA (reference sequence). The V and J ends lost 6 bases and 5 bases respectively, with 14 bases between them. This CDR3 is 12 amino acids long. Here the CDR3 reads CSASDGTNEQYF. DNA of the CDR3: TGCAGTGCCTCAGACGGTACGAACGAGCAGTACTTC.

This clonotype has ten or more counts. The CDR3 sequence: CSPRIGSSYEQYF. CDR3 in DNA: TGCAGCCCCCGGATAGGAAGCTCCTACGAGCAGTACTTC. V gene TRBV29-1 combines with J gene TRBJ2-7, with D unresolved. Germline CDR1 and CDR2: SQVTM and ANQGSEA. This CDR3 region has 13 residues. V was clipped by 8 bases and J by 0 bases, with 14 bases between them.

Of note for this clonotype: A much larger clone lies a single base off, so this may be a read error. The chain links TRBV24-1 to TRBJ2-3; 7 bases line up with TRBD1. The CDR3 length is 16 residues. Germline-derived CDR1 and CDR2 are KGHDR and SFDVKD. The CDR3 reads CAISDRETGSTDTQYF. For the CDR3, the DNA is TGTGCCATCAGTGATAGAGAGACAGGGTCGACAGATACGCAGTATTTT.

CDR3 sequence: CASSLNYRAGGWNNEQFF. The CDR3, as DNA: TGTGCCAGCAGCTTAAACTACCGGGCGGGAGGATGGAACAATGAGCAGTTCTTC. The V gene is TRBV7-2, the J gene TRBJ2-1, with 8 bases identical to TRBD2. The V gene's germline CDR1 is SGHTA and CDR2 FQGNSA. The CDR3 runs 18 residues. The V segment lost 2 bases and the J segment 5 bases; nucleotides outside the gene matches: 14.

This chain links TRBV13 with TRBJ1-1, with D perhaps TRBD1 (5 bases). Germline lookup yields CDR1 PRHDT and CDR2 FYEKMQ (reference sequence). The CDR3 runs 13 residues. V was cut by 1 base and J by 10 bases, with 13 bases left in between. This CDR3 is CASSLVGADGAFF. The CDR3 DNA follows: TGTGCCAGCAGCTTAGTAGGGGCCGACGGAGCTTTCTTT. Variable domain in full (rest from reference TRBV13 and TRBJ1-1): AAGVIQSPRHLIKEKRETATLKCYPIPRHDTVYWYQQGPGQDPQFLISFYEKMQSDKGSIPDRFSAQQFSDYHSELNMSSLELGDSALYFCASSLVGADGAFFGQGTRLTVV.

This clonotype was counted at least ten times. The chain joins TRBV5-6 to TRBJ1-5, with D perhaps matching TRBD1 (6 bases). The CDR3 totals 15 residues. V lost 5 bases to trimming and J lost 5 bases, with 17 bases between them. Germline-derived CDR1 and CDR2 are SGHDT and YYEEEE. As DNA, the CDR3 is TGTGCCAGCAGTTCCTTTGGAGGGGGTCATCAGCCCCAGCATTTT. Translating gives CASSSFGGGHQPQHF.

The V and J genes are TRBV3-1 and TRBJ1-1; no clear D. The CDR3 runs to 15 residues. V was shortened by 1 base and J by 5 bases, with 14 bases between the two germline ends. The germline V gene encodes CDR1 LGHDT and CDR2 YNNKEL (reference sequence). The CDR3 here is CASSQGQLTGTEAFF. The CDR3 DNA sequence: TGTGCCAGCAGCCAAGGTCAACTGACGGGGACTGAAGCTTTCTTT.

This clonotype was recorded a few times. Written as DNA, the CDR3 is TGTGCCAGCAGTTACATGGTTGGGCAGCCCCAGCATTTT. Residues: CASSYMVGQPQHF. The V call is TRBV6-2 or TRBV6-3, the J call TRBJ1-5; D not resolved. This CDR3 contains 13 residues. V lost 2 bases, J lost 7 bases, and 9 bases lay in between. CDR1 MNHEY and CDR2 SVGEGT come from the germline V gene.

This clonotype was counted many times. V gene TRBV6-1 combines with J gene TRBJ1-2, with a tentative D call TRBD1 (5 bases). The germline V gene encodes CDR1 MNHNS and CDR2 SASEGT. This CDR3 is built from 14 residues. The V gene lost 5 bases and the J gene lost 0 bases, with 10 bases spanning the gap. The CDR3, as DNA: TGTGCCAGCAGTCCGGGGCTCCCTAACTATGGCTACACCTTC. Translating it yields CASSPGLPNYGYTF.